The 22 T cell receptor beta chains below were found in one sample sequenced in a study of shared clonotypes between healthy human individuals. The assay was immunoSEQ multiplex PCR, and TCRdb's table has in-frame clones only and misses some. The data contain about 2.4 million clones, more than 85% of them singletons. Material for sequencing was naive CD4+ T cells from PBMCs. Subset specified: CD45RA+ positively selected. The receptors stem from a man aged 18 to 29 in good health. Some clones in this sample may be carry-over from other donors' samples.

The chain carries TRBV6-1 and TRBJ2-5; tentatively, D is TRBD2 (6 bases). The CDR3 extends over 12 amino acids. V lost 8 bases and J 1 base, leaving 8 bases between the germline ends. Germline CDR1 is MNHNS and CDR2 is SASEGT. CDR3 protein: CASGDFQETQYF. Here the CDR3 DNA reads TGTGCCAGCGGGGACTTCCAAGAGACCCAGTACTTC.

A remark on this clone: Other nucleotide sequences from this sample produce the same CDR3. V gene TRBV28 combines with J gene TRBJ1-2, with D tentatively TRBD1 (5 bases). The CDR3 is made up of 13 amino acids. Per the germline V gene, CDR1 is MDHEN and CDR2 is SYDVKM. V was clipped by 2 bases and J by 3 bases, with 7 bases between them. CDR3 sequence (DNA): TGTGCCAGCAGTTTAGGCAGGGACTATGGCTACACCTTC. It specifies CASSLGRDYGYTF.

The chain is built from TRBV5-1 and TRBJ2-3; 7 nucleotides line up with TRBD1. V shed 0 bases and J 6 bases; nucleotides not matched to a gene: 10. This CDR3 has 16 residues. Germline CDR1 reads SGHRS; CDR2 reads YFSETQ. CDR3 amino acids: CASSLDGTAPVDTQYF. CDR3 bases: TGCGCCAGCAGCTTGGACGGGACAGCCCCTGTGGATACGCAGTATTTT.

This clone has a single count. The chain joins TRBV9 to TRBJ2-2; D not resolved. This CDR3 spans 15 amino acids. Germline V CDR1 and CDR2: SGDLS, YYNGEE. V shed 1 base and J shed 8 bases, with 15 bases lying between them. The DNA of the CDR3 is TGTGCCAGCAGCGTAAATGTCGGAACGCCTGGGGAGCTGTTTTTT. It yields the protein CASSVNVGTPGELFF.

Points on this clone: Other DNA sequences in the sample encode the same CDR3. The chain joins TRBV7-3 to TRBJ2-1; D is uncertain. Germline CDR1 SGHTA, CDR2 FQGTGA. V dropped 1 base and J dropped 4 bases, with 5 bases sitting between them. The CDR3 runs to 13 residues. CDR3 in amino acids: CASSLSPYNEQFF. The DNA for the CDR3 is TGTGCCAGCAGCTTAAGCCCGTACAATGAGCAGTTCTTC.

This chain uses TRBV5-1 with TRBJ2-2; D call uncertain. Germline V lookup: CDR1 SGHRS, CDR2 YFSETQ. This CDR3 is built from 16 residues. V was trimmed by 2 bases and J by 0 bases, leaving 11 bases between them. CDR3 coding DNA: TGCGCCAGCAGCTTCTCGGTTACCCCGAACACCGGGGAGCTGTTTTTT. As protein: CASSFSVTPNTGELFF.

The chain couples TRBV7-3 to TRBJ2-2; D is possibly TRBD2 (5 bases). The germline CDR1 and CDR2 sequences are SGHTA and FQGTGA. V lost 2 bases, J lost 0 bases, and 16 bases lay in between. The CDR3 sequence is 18 residues long. In DNA, the CDR3 is TGTGCCAGCAGCTTAGGTTCGGGGTCACTCGCGAACACCGGGGAGCTGTTTTTT. The encoded protein is CASSLGSGSLANTGELFF.

This clone was counted a single time. In DNA form, the CDR3 reads TGTGCCATCAGTGAAAAGGACAGGGGCGAATATGGCTACACCTTC. This translates into CAISEKDRGEYGYTF. The chain links TRBV10-3 to TRBJ1-2; 9 bases are a match to TRBD1. The trim removed 3 bases at V and 5 bases at J, leaving 7 bases unmatched. In germline, CDR1 is ENHRY, CDR2 SYGVKD. The CDR3 runs to 15 residues.

The genes are TRBV5-1 and TRBJ2-1, with unresolved D. Germline-derived CDR1 and CDR2 are SGHRS and YFSETQ. The V and J ends lost 3 bases and 9 bases respectively, with 16 bases between them. The CDR3 loop spans 14 amino acids. This CDR3 is CASSSGLTSGEQFF. Written as DNA, the CDR3 is TGCGCCAGCAGCTCTGGCCTGACCTCGGGTGAGCAGTTCTTC.

V and J are TRBV5-4 and TRBJ2-2; D uncertain. Deletions cut 0 bases from V and 0 bases from J, with 6 bases between. The germline V gene encodes CDR1 SGHNT and CDR2 YYREEE (reference sequence). CDR3 size: 15 residues. The CDR3 spells CASSLDGTNTGELFF. CDR3 DNA sequence: TGTGCCAGCAGCTTGGATGGCACGAACACCGGGGAGCTGTTTTTT. Combining the CDR3 with reference TRBV5-4 and TRBJ2-2 gives the whole variable domain ETGVTQSPTHLIKTRGQQVTLRCSSQSGHNTVSWYQQALGQGPQFIFQYYREEENGRGNFPPRFSGLQFPNYSSELNVNALELDDSALYLCASSLDGTNTGELFFGEGSRLTVL.

CDR3 coding DNA: TGTGCCAGCAGCCCGAAAGCAGGGGACGGGACCTCTGGAAACACCATATATTTT. Translation gives CASSPKAGDGTSGNTIYF. The chain couples TRBV9 to TRBJ1-3, with D possibly matching TRBD1 (6 bases). CDR1 and CDR2 (germline): SGDLS, YYNGEE. V lost 4 bases and J 0 bases, leaving 20 bases between the germline ends. This CDR3 comprises 18 residues.

The chain carries TRBV28 and TRBJ1-2; D is unresolved. Germline CDR1 is MDHEN and CDR2 is SYDVKM. There are 13 residues in the CDR3. The V and J ends lost 5 bases and 7 bases respectively, with 14 bases between them. CDR3 loop: CASSPRRGGGYTF. The CDR3 coding sequence is TGTGCCAGCAGTCCCCGACGGGGAGGTGGCTACACCTTC.

The chain joins TRBV28 to TRBJ1-1; D is perhaps TRBD1 (5 bases). The CDR3 has 15 residues. V lost 4 bases and J 4 bases, leaving 16 bases between the germline ends. Germline V gene sequence: CDR1 MDHEN, CDR2 SYDVKM. The CDR3 DNA reads as TGTGCCAGCAGTTCCGGGACGGGAGGCGCCACTGAAGCTTTCTTT. It codes for CASSSGTGGATEAFF.

This clone appeared once. V is TRBV30 and J is TRBJ2-7, with D unresolved. Germline V gene lookup returns CDR1 GTSNPN and CDR2 SVGIG (reference sequence). V was shortened by 0 bases and J by 2 bases, with 11 bases between the two germline ends. This CDR3 is 14 amino acids long. Here the CDR3 DNA reads TGTGCCTGGAGTGTATCGGACGGAGCCTACGAGCAGTACTTC. Translating gives CAWSVSDGAYEQYF.

The rearrangement joins TRBV4-3 to TRBJ2-1; 7 nucleotides match TRBD2. Germline lookup yields CDR1 LGHNA and CDR2 YSLEER. There are 15 residues in the CDR3. V gave up 3 bases and J gave up 0 bases; unmatched junction bases: 2. CDR3 nucleotide sequence: TGCGCCAGCAGCCAGCGGACTAGCTCCTACAATGAGCAGTTCTTC. Translated: CASSQRTSSYNEQFF.

The chain employs TRBV4-2 and TRBJ2-5, with D tentatively TRBD2 (6 bases). The CDR3 is made up of 16 amino acids. V lost 3 bases to trimming and J lost 5 bases, with 19 bases between them. Looked up from germline, CDR1 is LGHNA and CDR2 is YNFKEQ. The CDR3: CASSQWGDPVRETQYF. CDR3 coding DNA: TGTGCCAGCAGCCAGTGGGGGGACCCGGTCCGGGAGACCCAGTACTTC.

As for this clone: At the DNA level, this CDR3 is encoded by other sequences in the same sample as well. The chain is built from TRBV9 and TRBJ1-1; 7 bases fit TRBD1. V lost 3 bases to trimming and J lost 1 base; unmatched junction nucleotides: 3. The CDR3 runs to 14 residues. Per the germline V gene, CDR1 is SGDLS and CDR2 is YYNGEE. CDR3 in DNA: TGTGCCAGCAGCGCGACAGGGTCGAACACTGAAGCTTTCTTT. This encodes CASSATGSNTEAFF.

The V gene is TRBV6-5, the J gene TRBJ2-7; 7 positions agree with TRBD1. There are 13 residues in the CDR3. The V gene's germline CDR1 is MNHEY and CDR2 SVGAGI. After removal of 6 bases from V and 11 bases from J, the junction contained 13 bases not matched to a gene. The CDR3: CASRRPLDRLEYF. CDR3 sequence (DNA): TGTGCCAGCAGAAGGCCGCTGGACAGGTTGGAGTACTTC.

With regard to this clone: The sample carries other DNA sequences with the same CDR3. V usage is TRBV7-3 and J usage is TRBJ1-1, with unresolved D. Trimming stripped 1 base from V and 1 base from J, with 4 bases between. The CDR3 totals 13 residues. The germline V gene has CDR1 SGHTA and CDR2 FQGTGA. CDR3 DNA: TGTGCCAGCAGCTTAAGGGGGAACACTGAAGCTTTCTTT. It translates to CASSLRGNTEAFF.

The J gene is TRBJ2-7, the V gene TRBV19, with 9 bases aligning to TRBD1. CDR1 LNHDA and CDR2 SQIVND come from the germline V gene (reference sequence). Losses at the gene ends were 7 bases for V and 6 bases for J; bases not matched to a gene: 10. The CDR3 runs 14 residues. CDR3 sequence reads: CASNRWTGDGEQYF. The CDR3 nucleotides read TGTGCCAGTAACCGTTGGACAGGGGACGGCGAGCAGTACTTC.

Details on this clone: Other DNA sequences within the sample encode an identical CDR3. The V call is TRBV5-1, the J call TRBJ2-7, with 9 bases aligning to TRBD2. Germline V lookup: CDR1 SGHRS, CDR2 YFSETQ. This CDR3 contains 14 residues. Trimming removed 2 bases from V and 3 bases from J; junction bases left unmatched: 3. This CDR3 is CASSLVAGDYEQYF. The CDR3 coding sequence is TGCGCCAGCAGCTTAGTAGCGGGAGACTACGAGCAGTACTTC.

J is TRBJ2-3 and V is TRBV5-8; the match to TRBD1 covers 9 bases. Germline CDR1 reads SGHTS; CDR2 reads YDEGEE. The CDR3 has 13 residues. The ends lost 4 bases at V and 9 bases at J; junction bases unmatched: 6. The DNA of the CDR3 is TGTGCCAGCAGCCAAGCCGGGACAGGGACGCAGTATTTT. It translates to CASSQAGTGTQYF.